Below, 12 T cell receptor beta chains from the same sample are listed, as sequenced in a study. From the RT-PCR reads, TCRdb called clonotypes with MiXCR, one entry per CDR3 protein. Here the sample spans more than 600,000 distinct CDR3 sequences, around 14% being singletons. The material sequenced was memory CD4+ T cells from blood. The receptors were gathered from a female donor in good health, serving as a healthy control.

The V and J genes are TRBV5-6 and TRBJ2-5; 7 positions agree with TRBD1. V shed 5 bases and J 0 bases; nucleotides not matched to a gene: 7. Per germline, CDR1 SGHDT and CDR2 YYEEEE. This CDR3 region has 15 residues. The CDR3 DNA follows: TGTGCCAGCAGACCCTTTGACAGGGACCAAGAGACCCAGTACTTC. Translating it yields CASRPFDRDQETQYF. Complete variable domain (other parts from reference TRBV5-6 and TRBJ2-5): DAGVTQSPTHLIKTRGQQVTLRCSPKSGHDTVSWYQQALGQGPQFIFQYYEEEERQRGNFPDRFSGHQFPNYSSELNVNALLLGDSALYLCASRPFDRDQETQYFGPGTRLLVL.

The table lists this clonotype with many counts. The genes are TRBV29-1 and TRBJ1-1, with D unclear. V lost 4 bases to trimming and J lost 5 bases, with 14 bases between them. CDR1 is SQVTM, CDR2 ANQGSEA, per germline. This CDR3 has 13 residues. CDR3 loop: CSVGEGGRTEAFF. The CDR3 region has the DNA TGCAGCGTTGGGGAGGGAGGGAGAACTGAAGCTTTCTTT. The variable domain in full, completed from reference TRBV29-1 and TRBJ1-1, reads SAVISQKPSRDICQRGTSLTIQCQVDSQVTMMFWYRQQPGQSLTLIATANQGSEATYESGFVIDKFPISRPNLTFSTLTVSNMSPEDSSIYLCSVGEGGRTEAFFGQGTRLTVV.

This clonotype has a handful of counts. The chain combines TRBV20-1 with TRBJ2-3; 11 nucleotides align to TRBD2. Germline V gene sequence: CDR1 DFQATT, CDR2 SNEGSKA (reference sequence). J was trimmed by 1 base and V by 3 bases; bases with no gene match: 6. This CDR3 has 16 residues. CDR3: CSASTQLAGGTDTQYF. The CDR3 region has the DNA TGCAGTGCTAGTACCCAACTAGCGGGGGGCACAGATACGCAGTATTTT.

This clonotype was found many times. The chain is built from TRBV4-1 and TRBJ1-5; the D is unclear. V was pared by 0 bases and J by 5 bases, with 8 bases between. The CDR3 covers 14 residues. Germline V gene lookup returns CDR1 MGHRA and CDR2 YSYEKL. The CDR3 loop reads CASSQDHRYQPQHF. The CDR3 region has the DNA TGCGCCAGCAGCCAAGATCACCGATATCAGCCCCAGCATTTT.

This clonotype occurred many times. The chain joins TRBV28 to TRBJ1-1; TRBD1 agrees at 10 bases. Trimming removed 5 bases from V and 2 bases from J; junction bases left unmatched: 8. CDR3 length: 16 amino acids. Per the germline V gene, CDR1 is MDHEN and CDR2 is SYDVKM. The CDR3 here is CASSKFRTGGNTEAFF. In DNA, the CDR3 is TGTGCCAGCAGTAAATTTCGGACAGGGGGTAACACTGAAGCTTTCTTT.

This chain connects TRBV12-3 or TRBV12-4 to TRBJ2-1; no firm D call. Trimming removed 7 bases from V and 8 bases from J, with 9 bases in between. The CDR3 is 11 residues long. The CDR3 DNA sequence: TGTGCCAGCACATCATGGGATGAGCAGTTCTTC. This gives the protein CASTSWDEQFF.

At least ten counts were recorded for this clonotype. This chain connects TRBV2 to TRBJ2-1; D not certain. The V gene lost 2 bases and the J gene lost 10 bases, with 9 bases spanning the gap. Germline CDR1 is SNHLY and CDR2 is FYNNEI. The CDR3 consists of 12 residues. The CDR3: CASSERPKEQFF. The CDR3 coding sequence is TGTGCCAGCAGTGAAAGGCCGAAAGAGCAGTTCTTC.

This clonotype was seen ten or more times. The chain combines TRBV29-1 with TRBJ2-7; unclear D gene. The V end lost 6 bases, the J end lost 4 bases, and 16 bases lay between the germline ends. The germline CDR1 and CDR2 sequences are SQVTM and ANQGSEA. The CDR3 totals 13 residues. This CDR3 reads CSVVAPLGYEQYF. The CDR3 region has the DNA TGCAGCGTGGTGGCCCCCCTGGGGTACGAGCAGTACTTC.

In this sample, this clonotype turned up a few times. The V gene is TRBV29-1, the J gene TRBJ1-2; no firm D call. Between the trimmed V and J ends, which lost 6 bases and 3 bases, there was a span of 11 bases. The CDR3 totals 12 residues. Germline V lookup: CDR1 SQVTM, CDR2 ANQGSEA. The CDR3 sequence is CSVDRTDYGYTF. The CDR3 DNA sequence: TGCAGCGTGGACCGGACTGACTATGGCTACACCTTC.

This clonotype was observed a few times. This chain links TRBV28 with TRBJ1-1; perhaps TRBD1 as D (6 bases). Germline V gene data show CDR1 as MDHEN and CDR2 as SYDVKM. V was cut by 3 bases and J by 1 base, with 18 bases left in between. The CDR3 has 17 residues. In nucleotides, the CDR3 is TGTGCCAGCAGTTTGGAGTCCAGGGGCGCGGGGAACACTGAAGCTTTCTTT. Its protein product is CASSLESRGAGNTEAFF. Variable domain in full (rest from reference TRBV28 and TRBJ1-1): DVKVTQSSRYLVKRTGEKVFLECVQDMDHENMFWYRQDPGLGLRLIYFSYDVKMKEKGDIPEGYSVSREKKERFSLILESASTNQTSMYLCASSLESRGAGNTEAFFGQGTRLTVV.

In its sample, this clonotype was seen a few times. This chain connects TRBV7-6 to TRBJ2-1; 12 nucleotides line up with TRBD2. V was clipped by 1 base and J by 10 bases; unmatched bases: 11. CDR1 and CDR2 (germline): SGHVS, FNYEAQ. This CDR3 is 17 amino acids long. CDR3 sequence: CASSLGGLAGGPGEQFF. The CDR3 nucleotides are TGTGCCAGCAGCTTAGGTGGTCTAGCGGGAGGGCCCGGGGAGCAGTTCTTC.

This clonotype was seen only a few times. The CDR3 sequence is CSADLGQGKYNEQFF. CDR3 sequence (DNA): TGCAGTGCCGACTTAGGACAGGGGAAATACAATGAGCAGTTCTTC. The rearrangement joins TRBV20-1 to TRBJ2-1, with 9 positions matching TRBD1. J gave up 4 bases and V 6 bases, and 10 bases lay outside the gene matches. The CDR3 consists of 15 residues. Germline V gene data show CDR1 as DFQATT and CDR2 as SNEGSKA (reference sequence).